A selection of T cell receptor beta chains follows, all from one sample in a study of cytomegalovirus exposure and HLA in healthy donors. This table comes from immunoSEQ multiplex PCR, and its TCRdb copy is limited to in-frame clones, with some not included. In total, the table holds roughly 88,000 clones. The specimen was PBMCs. The receptors stem from a middle-aged man in good health and CMV-seropositive. Each CDR3 is given with its conserved first and last residue. Fields, in order: D gene, J gene, V gene, CDR3 protein, CDR3 DNA. A D gene is named only where the DNA matches it firmly.

TRBD1 | TRBJ2-7 | TRBV28 | CASGAPRTGDVKQYF | TGTGCCAGCGGGGCTCCCCGGACAGGGGATGTAAAGCAGTACTTC
. | TRBJ1-1 | TRBV11-2 | CASSLVGDTEAFF | TGTGCCAGCAGCTTAGTCGGAGACACTGAAGCTTTCTTT
. | TRBJ1-1 | TRBV9 | CASSGRGGTEAFF | TGTGCCAGCAGCGGAAGGGGAGGGACTGAAGCTTTCTTT
TRBD1 | TRBJ1-1 | TRBV2 | CASSKGQGNTEAFF | TGTGCCAGCAGTAAAGGACAGGGGAACACTGAAGCTTTCTTT
. | TRBJ1-1 | TRBV2 | CASRRVQTNTEAFF | TGTGCCAGCAGGAGGGTCCAAACCAACACTGAAGCTTTCTTT
. | TRBJ2-1 | TRBV11-3 | CASSFTGSSYNEQFF | TGTGCCAGCAGCTTTACAGGGAGCTCCTACAATGAGCAGTTCTTC
. | TRBJ1-1 | TRBV5-1 | CASSLQAPGTDEAFF | TGCGCCAGCAGCTTGCAAGCCCCGGGGACTGATGAAGCTTTCTTT
. | TRBJ2-5 | TRBV13 | CASSRWEEETQYF | TGTGCCAGCAGCCGGTGGGAGGAGGAGACCCAGTACTTC
. | TRBJ2-7 | TRBV11-2 | CASSLYQRGSYEQYF | TGTGCCAGCAGCTTATACCAACGGGGATCCTACGAGCAGTACTTC
. | TRBJ2-1 | TRBV19 | CASSIVRDSHYNEQFF | TGTGCCAGTAGTATAGTAAGAGACTCTCACTACAATGAGCAGTTCTTC
TRBD1 | TRBJ1-5 | TRBV27 | CASSLGGYSQPQHF | TGTGCCAGCAGTCTAGGGGGCTATAGTCAGCCCCAGCATTTT
TRBD1 | TRBJ2-7 | TRBV23-1 | CASSQFRQGPLAYEQYF | TGCGCCAGCAGTCAATTTAGACAGGGGCCATTAGCCTACGAGCAGTACTTC
TRBD1 | TRBJ1-1 | TRBV19 | CASSRQGPNTEAFF | TGTGCCAGTAGCAGACAGGGCCCGAACACTGAAGCTTTCTTT
TRBD1 | TRBJ2-2 | TRBV7-9 | CASSTGQPSFSGELFF | TGTGCCAGCAGCACGGGACAGCCTTCCTTCTCCGGGGAGCTGTTTTTT
TRBD2 | TRBJ2-3 | TRBV6-4 | CASSRTSGDTDTQYF | TGTGCCAGCAGCAGGACTAGCGGAGACACAGATACGCAGTATTTT
TRBD2 | TRBJ2-7 | TRBV7-9 | CASSSYAGGPREQYF | TGTGCCAGCAGCTCCTACGCGGGAGGGCCAAGGGAGCAGTACTTC
. | TRBJ2-1 | TRBV5-1 | CASSLQEYNEQFF | TGCGCCAGCAGCTTACAGGAATACAATGAGCAGTTCTTC
TRBD1 | TRBJ2-3 | TRBV6-5 | CASSYSTGGFSDTQYF | TGTGCCAGCAGTTACTCGACAGGGGGCTTTTCAGATACGCAGTATTTT
TRBD1 | TRBJ1-2 | TRBV6-1 | CASSDPPTGNYGYTF | TGTGCCAGCAGTGACCCGCCGACAGGGAACTATGGCTACACCTTC
. | TRBJ2-5 | TRBV5-6 | CASSLSHRGGQETQYF | TGTGCCAGCAGCTTGTCCCACCGCGGCGGCCAAGAGACCCAGTACTTC
. | TRBJ1-1 | TRBV19 | CASRAGRRNTEAFF | TGTGCCAGTAGGGCGGGACGGAGGAACACTGAAGCTTTCTTT
TRBD1 | TRBJ1-1 | TRBV4-3 | CASSQDPRGQKNTEAFF | TGCGCCAGCAGCCAAGACCCTCGGGGACAGAAGAACACTGAAGCTTTCTTT
TRBD1 | TRBJ1-2 | TRBV4-3 | CASSPGQGLNGYTF | TGCGCCAGCAGCCCTGGACAGGGGTTGAATGGCTACACCTTC
TRBD1 | TRBJ1-2 | TRBV4-3 | CASSRGTGSHYGYTF | TGCGCCAGCAGCCGGGGGACAGGGAGTCACTATGGCTACACCTTC
. | TRBJ1-4 | TRBV7-6 | CASSFQPGQNEKLFF | TGTGCCAGCAGCTTTCAACCGGGACAAAATGAAAAACTGTTTTTT
. | TRBJ1-5 | TRBV4-1 | CASSPRGRAQPQHF | TGCGCCAGCAGCCCTCGTGGTCGAGCTCAGCCCCAGCATTTT
TRBD1 | TRBJ1-2 | TRBV27 | CASSTGVNGYTF | TGTGCCAGCAGTACAGGGGTAAATGGCTACACCTTC
. | TRBJ1-4 | TRBV6-6 | CRRGLTNEKLFF | TGCCGCCGGGGATTAACTAATGAAAAACTGTTTTTT
TRBD1 | TRBJ1-1 | TRBV7-2 | CASKGQGAVATEAFF | TGTGCCAGCAAGGGACAGGGGGCGGTGGCCACTGAAGCTTTCTTT
. | TRBJ2-1 | TRBV7-2 | CASSLGQGVITYNEQFF | TGTGCCAGCAGCTTAGGGCAAGGGGTAATCACCTACAATGAGCAGTTCTTC
. | TRBJ2-1 | TRBV7-2 | CASSLVRDNEQFF | TGTGCCAGCAGCTTAGTACGAGACAATGAGCAGTTCTTC
TRBD1 | TRBJ2-5 | TRBV18 | CASSPITGEGGTQYF | TGTGCCAGCTCACCGATCACAGGGGAAGGCGGGACCCAGTACTTC
. | TRBJ2-7 | TRBV28 | CASRESSYEQYF | TGTGCCAGCAGGGAGAGCTCCTACGAGCAGTACTTC
. | TRBJ1-4 | TRBV2 | CASKSGLYEKLFF | TGTGCCAGCAAGTCAGGGCTGTACGAAAAACTGTTTTTT
TRBD2 | TRBJ2-3 | TRBV5-4 | CASSLYGRAFDTQYF | TGTGCCAGCAGCTTGTATGGGAGGGCCTTCGATACGCAGTATTTT
TRBD1 | TRBJ2-7 | TRBV6-5 | CASKRQGAYEQYF | TGTGCCAGCAAGCGACAGGGTGCCTACGAGCAGTACTTC
. | TRBJ1-2 | TRBV5-6 | CASSPGLRYGYTF | TGTGCCAGCAGCCCCGGACTGCGCTATGGCTACACCTTC
. | TRBJ2-3 | TRBV9 | CASSVERVTDTQYF | TGTGCCAGCAGCGTAGAACGGGTAACAGATACGCAGTATTTT
TRBD1 | TRBJ1-2 | TRBV15 | CATSRGPTWTGDTF | TGTGCCACCAGCAGAGGTCCTACTTGGACAGGCGACACCTTC
. | TRBJ2-1 | TRBV7-6 | CASSGGASAISYNEQFF | TGTGCCAGCAGTGGCGGGGCTAGCGCTATATCCTACAATGAGCAGTTCTTC
. | TRBJ2-2 | TRBV27 | CASSWEARGELFF | TGTGCCAGCAGTTGGGAGGCGCGCGGGGAGCTGTTTTTT
TRBD2 | TRBJ2-1 | TRBV7-9 | CASSPTGLRNNEQFF | TGTGCCAGCAGCCCTACGGGACTACGCAACAATGAGCAGTTCTTC
TRBD1 | TRBJ2-3 | TRBV6-1 | CASSGGQADTQYF | TGTGCCAGCAGTGGCGGACAGGCAGATACGCAGTATTTT
. | TRBJ1-1 | TRBV7-2 | CASTLPGRGAFF | TGTGCCAGCACCCTCCCCGGGAGGGGGGCTTTCTTT
. | TRBJ2-3 | TRBV12-5 | CASGGGEGVTDTQYF | TGTGCTAGTGGAGGGGGAGAGGGGGTGACAGATACGCAGTATTTT
. | TRBJ2-2 | TRBV11-2 | CASTAKTVFTGELFF | TGTGCCAGCACAGCAAAGACAGTGTTCACCGGGGAGCTGTTTTTT
. | TRBJ1-5 | TRBV18 | CASSPRGDQPQHF | TGTGCCAGCTCACCACGGGGGGATCAGCCCCAGCATTTT
TRBD1 | TRBJ1-2 | TRBV5-6 | CASTTDRGHGYTF | TGTGCCAGCACCACGGACAGGGGGCATGGCTACACCTTC
. | TRBJ2-7 | TRBV29-1 | CSVTSGGRYEQYF | TGCAGCGTCACTTCGGGGGGCCGCTACGAGCAGTACTTC
. | TRBJ2-3 | TRBV2 | CASSDGGTDTQYF | TGTGCCAGCAGTGACGGCGGTACAGATACGCAGTATTTT